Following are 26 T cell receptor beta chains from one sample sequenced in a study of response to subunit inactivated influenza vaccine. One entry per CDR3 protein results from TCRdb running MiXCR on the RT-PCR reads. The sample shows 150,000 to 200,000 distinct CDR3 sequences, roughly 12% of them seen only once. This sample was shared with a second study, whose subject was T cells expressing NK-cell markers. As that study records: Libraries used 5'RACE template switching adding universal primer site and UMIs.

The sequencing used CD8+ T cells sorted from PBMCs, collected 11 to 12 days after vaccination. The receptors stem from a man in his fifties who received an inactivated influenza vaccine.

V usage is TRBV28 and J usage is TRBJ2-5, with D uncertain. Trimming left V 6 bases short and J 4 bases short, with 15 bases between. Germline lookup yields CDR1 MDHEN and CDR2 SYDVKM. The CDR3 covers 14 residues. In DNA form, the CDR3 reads TGTGCCAGCAGCCGGATCTTACTTGGAGAGACCCAGTACTTC. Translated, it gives CASSRILLGETQYF.

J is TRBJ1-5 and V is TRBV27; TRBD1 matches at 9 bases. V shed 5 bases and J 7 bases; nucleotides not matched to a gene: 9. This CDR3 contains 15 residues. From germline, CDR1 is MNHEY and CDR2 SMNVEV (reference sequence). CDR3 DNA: TGTGCCAGCAGTACCGCCGGGACAGGGTCCCAGCCCCAGCATTTT. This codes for CASSTAGTGSQPQHF.

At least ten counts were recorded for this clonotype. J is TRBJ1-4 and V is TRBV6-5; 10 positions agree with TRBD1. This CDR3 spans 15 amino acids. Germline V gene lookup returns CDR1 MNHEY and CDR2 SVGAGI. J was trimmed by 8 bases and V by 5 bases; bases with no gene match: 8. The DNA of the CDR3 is TGTGCCAGCAGTACTGGACAGGGGGTACGGGAAAAACTGTTTTTT. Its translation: CASSTGQGVREKLFF.

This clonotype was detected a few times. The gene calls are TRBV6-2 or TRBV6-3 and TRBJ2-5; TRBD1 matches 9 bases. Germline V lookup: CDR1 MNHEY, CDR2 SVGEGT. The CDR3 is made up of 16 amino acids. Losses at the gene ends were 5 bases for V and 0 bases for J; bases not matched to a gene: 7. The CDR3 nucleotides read TGTGCCAGCAGTCAACGCGGACAGGGGCACCAAGAGACCCAGTACTTC. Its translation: CASSQRGQGHQETQYF.

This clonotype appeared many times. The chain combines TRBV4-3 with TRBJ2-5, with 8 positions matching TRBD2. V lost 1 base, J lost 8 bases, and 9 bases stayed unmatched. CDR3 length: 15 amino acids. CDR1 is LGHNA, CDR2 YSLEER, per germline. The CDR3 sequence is CASSQGGGTGDTQYF. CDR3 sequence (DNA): TGCGCCAGCAGCCAAGGCGGGGGGACCGGTGATACCCAGTACTTC.

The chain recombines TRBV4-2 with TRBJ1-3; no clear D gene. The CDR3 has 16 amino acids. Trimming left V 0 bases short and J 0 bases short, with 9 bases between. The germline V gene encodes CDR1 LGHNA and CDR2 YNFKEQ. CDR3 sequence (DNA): TGTGCCAGCAGCCAAGAACCGGTTTCCTCTGGAAACACCATATATTTT. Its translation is CASSQEPVSSGNTIYF.

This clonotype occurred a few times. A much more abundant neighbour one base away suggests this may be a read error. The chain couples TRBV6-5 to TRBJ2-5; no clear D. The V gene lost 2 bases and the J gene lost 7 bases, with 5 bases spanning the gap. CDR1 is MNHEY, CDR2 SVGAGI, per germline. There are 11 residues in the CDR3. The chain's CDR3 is CASSYEGTQYF. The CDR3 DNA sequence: TGTGCCAGCAGTTACGAAGGGACCCAGTACTTC.

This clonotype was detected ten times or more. CDR3 loop: CSVAQETQYF. DNA for the CDR3: TGCAGCGTAGCACAAGAGACCCAGTACTTC. This sequence joins TRBV29-1 and TRBJ2-5; D call uncertain. V lost 6 bases and J 2 bases, leaving 4 bases between the germline ends. The CDR3 is 10 residues long. Germline V gene sequence: CDR1 SQVTM, CDR2 ANQGSEA.

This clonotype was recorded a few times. This CDR3 is CASSLLRGGFF. The DNA for the CDR3 is TGCGCCAGCAGCCTACTACGCGGGGGATTCTTT. The chain has TRBV5-1 and TRBJ1-1; D is possibly TRBD1 (5 bases). The V and J ends lost 4 bases and 14 bases respectively, with 15 bases between them. The CDR3 spans 11 residues. The V gene's germline CDR1 is SGHRS and CDR2 YFSETQ.

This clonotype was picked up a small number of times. CDR3 protein: CASGLGRDSMNTEAFF. The CDR3 DNA sequence: TGTGCTAGTGGTTTGGGACGAGACAGCATGAACACTGAAGCTTTCTTT. The rearrangement links TRBV12-5 to TRBJ1-1; the D gene is possibly TRBD1 (5 bases). The V gene's germline CDR1 is LGHNT and CDR2 FRNRAP. V shed 1 base and J shed 0 bases, with 12 bases lying between them. This CDR3 is 16 amino acids long. The variable domain in full, with the rest retrieved from reference TRBV12-5 and TRBJ1-1, is DARVTQTPRHKVTEMGQEVTMRCQPILGHNTVFWYRQTMMQGLELLAYFRNRAPLDDSGMPKDRFSAEMPDATLATLKIQPSEPRDSAVYFCASGLGRDSMNTEAFFGQGTRLTVV.

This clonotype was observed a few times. The CDR3, as DNA: TGCAGTGCTAGTGTGGGCCTGAGCTCCTACGAGCAGTACTTC. Its protein is CSASVGLSSYEQYF. The chain joins TRBV20-1 to TRBJ2-7; no definite D call. Trimming shortened V by 3 bases and J by 0 bases, and 12 bases separated the two germline ends. CDR1 is DFQATT, CDR2 SNEGSKA, per germline (reference sequence). The CDR3 spans 14 residues.

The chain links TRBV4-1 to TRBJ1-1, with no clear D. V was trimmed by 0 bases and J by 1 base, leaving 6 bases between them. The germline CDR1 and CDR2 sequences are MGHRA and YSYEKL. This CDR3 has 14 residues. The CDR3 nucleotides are TGCGCCAGCAGCCAAGATAAACAGAACACTGAAGCTTTCTTT. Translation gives CASSQDKQNTEAFF.

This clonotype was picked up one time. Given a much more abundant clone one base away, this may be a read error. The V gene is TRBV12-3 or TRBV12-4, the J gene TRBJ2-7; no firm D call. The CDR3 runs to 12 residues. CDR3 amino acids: CPSSLWVGEQYF. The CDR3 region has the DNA TGTCCCAGCAGTTTATGGGTTGGGGAGCAGTACTTC.

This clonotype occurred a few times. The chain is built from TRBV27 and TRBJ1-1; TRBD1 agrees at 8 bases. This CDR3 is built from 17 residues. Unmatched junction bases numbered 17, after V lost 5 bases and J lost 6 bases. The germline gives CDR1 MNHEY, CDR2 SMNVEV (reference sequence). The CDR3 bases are TGTGCCAGCAGTCCCCCCCTGTCCGGACAGGGTCTTTCTGAAGCTTTCTTT. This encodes CASSPPLSGQGLSEAFF.

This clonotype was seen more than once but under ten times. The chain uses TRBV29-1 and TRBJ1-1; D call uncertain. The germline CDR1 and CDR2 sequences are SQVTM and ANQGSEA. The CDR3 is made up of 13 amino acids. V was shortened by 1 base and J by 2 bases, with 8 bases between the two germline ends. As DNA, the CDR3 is TGCAGCGTTGAAGGCATGGGAAACACTGAAGCTTTCTTT. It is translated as CSVEGMGNTEAFF.

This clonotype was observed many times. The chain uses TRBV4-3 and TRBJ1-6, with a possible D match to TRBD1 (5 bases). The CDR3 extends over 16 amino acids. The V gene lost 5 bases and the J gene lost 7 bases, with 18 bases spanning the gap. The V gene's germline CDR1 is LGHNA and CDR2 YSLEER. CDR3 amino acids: CASSISWDQKNSPLHF. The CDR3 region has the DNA TGCGCCAGCAGCATCTCTTGGGACCAAAAGAATTCACCCCTCCACTTT.

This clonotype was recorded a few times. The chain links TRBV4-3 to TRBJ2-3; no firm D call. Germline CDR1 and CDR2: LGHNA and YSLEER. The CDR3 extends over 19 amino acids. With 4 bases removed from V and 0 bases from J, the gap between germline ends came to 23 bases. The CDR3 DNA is TGCGCCAGCAGCCGAGAATGGGGTTCCGACGGGTTTAGCACAGATACGCAGTATTTT. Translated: CASSREWGSDGFSTDTQYF.

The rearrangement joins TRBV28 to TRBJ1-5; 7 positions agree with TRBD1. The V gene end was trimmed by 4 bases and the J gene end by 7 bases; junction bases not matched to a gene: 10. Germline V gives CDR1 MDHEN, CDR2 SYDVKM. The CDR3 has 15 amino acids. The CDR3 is CASSSLQGFDQPQHF. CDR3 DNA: TGTGCCAGCAGTTCTCTACAGGGGTTCGACCAGCCCCAGCATTTT.

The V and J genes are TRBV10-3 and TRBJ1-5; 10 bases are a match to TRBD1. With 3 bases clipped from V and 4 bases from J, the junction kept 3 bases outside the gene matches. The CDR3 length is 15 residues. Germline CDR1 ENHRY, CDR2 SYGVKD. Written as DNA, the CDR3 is TGTGCCATCAGTGACCCGGACAGGGGGAATCAGCCCCAGCATTTT. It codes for CAISDPDRGNQPQHF.

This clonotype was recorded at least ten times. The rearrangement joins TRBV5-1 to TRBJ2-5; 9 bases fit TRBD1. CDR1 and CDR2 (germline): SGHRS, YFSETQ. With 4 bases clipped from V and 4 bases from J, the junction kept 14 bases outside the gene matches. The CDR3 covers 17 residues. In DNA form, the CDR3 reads TGCGCCAGCAGCCCAGGGTACAGGGGGCGCCTGTTAGAGACCCAGTACTTC. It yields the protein CASSPGYRGRLLETQYF.

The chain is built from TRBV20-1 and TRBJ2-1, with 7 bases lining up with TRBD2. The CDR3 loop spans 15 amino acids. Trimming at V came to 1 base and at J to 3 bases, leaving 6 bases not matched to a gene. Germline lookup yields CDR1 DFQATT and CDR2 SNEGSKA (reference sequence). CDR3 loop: CSARGPREGYNEQFF. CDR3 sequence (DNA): TGCAGTGCTAGAGGTCCCAGGGAGGGCTACAATGAGCAGTTCTTC.

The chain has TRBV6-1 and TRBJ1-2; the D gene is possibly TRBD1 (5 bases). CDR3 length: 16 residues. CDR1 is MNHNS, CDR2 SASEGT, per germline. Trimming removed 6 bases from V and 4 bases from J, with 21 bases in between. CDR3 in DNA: TGTGCCAGCAGAAAAGGGGCAGCACGCGACCGCTATGGCTACACCTTC. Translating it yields CASRKGAARDRYGYTF.

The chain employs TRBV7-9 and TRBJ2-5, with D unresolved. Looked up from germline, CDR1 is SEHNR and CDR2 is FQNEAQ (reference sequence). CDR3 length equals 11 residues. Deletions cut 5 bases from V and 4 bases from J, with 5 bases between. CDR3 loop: CASSPVETQYF. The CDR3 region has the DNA TGTGCCAGCAGCCCCGTAGAGACCCAGTACTTC.

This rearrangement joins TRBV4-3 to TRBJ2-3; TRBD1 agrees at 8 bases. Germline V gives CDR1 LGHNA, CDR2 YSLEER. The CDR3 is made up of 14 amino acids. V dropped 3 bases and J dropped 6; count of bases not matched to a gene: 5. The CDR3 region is CASSQGDRSDTQYF. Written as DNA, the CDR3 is TGCGCCAGCAGCCAGGGGGACAGGTCCGATACGCAGTATTTT.

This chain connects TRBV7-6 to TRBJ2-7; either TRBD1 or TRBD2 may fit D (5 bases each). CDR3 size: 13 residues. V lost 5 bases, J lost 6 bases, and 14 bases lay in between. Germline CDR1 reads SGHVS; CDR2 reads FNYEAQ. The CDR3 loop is CASSPSRGGEQYF. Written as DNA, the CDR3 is TGTGCCAGCAGCCCCTCTCGTGGGGGCGAGCAGTACTTC.

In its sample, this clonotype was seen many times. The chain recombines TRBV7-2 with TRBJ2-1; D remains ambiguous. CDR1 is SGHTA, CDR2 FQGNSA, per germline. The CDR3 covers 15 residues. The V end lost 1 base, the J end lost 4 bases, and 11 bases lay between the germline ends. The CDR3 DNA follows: TGTGCCAGCAGCTTAGGTGGGGTTATTTACAATGAGCAGTTCTTC. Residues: CASSLGGVIYNEQFF. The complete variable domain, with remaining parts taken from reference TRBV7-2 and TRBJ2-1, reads GAGVSQSPSNKVTEKGKDVELRCDPISGHTALYWYRQSLGQGLEFLIYFQGNSAPDKSGLPSDRFSAERTGGSVSTLTIQRTQQEDSAVYLCASSLGGVIYNEQFFGPGTRLTVL.